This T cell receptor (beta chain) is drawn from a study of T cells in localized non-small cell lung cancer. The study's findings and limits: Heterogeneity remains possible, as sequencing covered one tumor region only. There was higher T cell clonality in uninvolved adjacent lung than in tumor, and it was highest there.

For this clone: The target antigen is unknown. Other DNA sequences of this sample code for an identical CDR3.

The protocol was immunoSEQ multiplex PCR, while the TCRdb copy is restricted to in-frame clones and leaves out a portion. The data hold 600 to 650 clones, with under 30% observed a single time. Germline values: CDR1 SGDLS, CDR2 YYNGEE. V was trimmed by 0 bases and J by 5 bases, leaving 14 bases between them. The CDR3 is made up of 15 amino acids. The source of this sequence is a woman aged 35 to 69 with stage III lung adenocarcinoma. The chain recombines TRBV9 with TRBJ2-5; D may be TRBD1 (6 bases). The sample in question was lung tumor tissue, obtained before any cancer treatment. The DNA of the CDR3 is TGTGCCAGCAGCGTAGATTCGGGAAGGGGGGAGACCCAGTACTTC. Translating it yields CASSVDSGRGETQYF.